The 3 T cell receptor beta chains reported below all come from one sample, sequenced in a study of shared clonotypes between healthy human individuals. Measured with immunoSEQ multiplex PCR; TCRdb has only the in-frame clones, and not every one. The sample lists about 470,000 clones; 75% to 85% were seen once. Sequenced input: PBMCs. The receptors stem from a woman in her 40s in good health. Some clones in this sample may be carry-over from other donors' samples.

This clone was found once. The V and J genes are TRBV7-2 and TRBJ2-7; the D gene is possibly TRBD2 (5 bases). Germline CDR1 SGHTA, CDR2 FQGNSA. Trimming removed 2 bases from V and 6 bases from J, with 11 bases in between. This CDR3 is built from 13 residues. The CDR3, as DNA: TGTGCCAGCAGCTTACAAACTAGACCCGAGCAGTACTTC. Its translation is CASSLQTRPEQYF. Using reference TRBV7-2 and TRBJ2-7 for the parts outside the CDR3, the full variable domain is GAGVSQSPSNKVTEKGKDVELRCDPISGHTALYWYRQSLGQGLEFLIYFQGNSAPDKSGLPSDRFSAERTGGSVSTLTIQRTQQEDSAVYLCASSLQTRPEQYFGPGTRLTVT.

This clone came up a few times. The chain carries TRBV7-9 and TRBJ2-1, with TRBD1 identical over 8 bases. The CDR3 loop spans 15 amino acids. Trimming took 5 bases from V and 4 from J; bases not matched to a gene: 7. Germline lookup yields CDR1 SEHNR and CDR2 FQNEAQ (reference sequence). CDR3 coding DNA: TGTGCCAGCAGCGCGTCATGGGACAGGTACAATGAGCAGTTCTTC. This sequence encodes CASSASWDRYNEQFF.

The V call is TRBV30, the J call TRBJ1-2; 11 bases match TRBD1. The CDR3 is 12 residues long. Germline assignment: CDR1 GTSNPN and CDR2 SVGIG (reference sequence). The V and J ends lost 8 bases and 4 bases, in that order; junction bases with no gene match: 3. The CDR3: CAGQGASYGYTF. The CDR3 nucleotides are TGTGCCGGACAGGGGGCTAGCTATGGCTACACCTTC. Together with reference TRBV30 and TRBJ1-2, the CDR3 gives the full variable domain: SQTIHQWPATLVQPVGSPLSLECTVEGTSNPNLYWYRQAAGRGLQLLFYSVGIGQISSEVPQNLSASRPQDRQFILSSKKLLLSDSGFYLCAGQGASYGYTFGSGTRLTVV.